This T cell receptor beta chain derives from a study of T-cell memory formation after mild COVID-19. TCRdb re-called the 5' RACE reads through MiXCR, storing one row per CDR3 protein. The sample includes 200,000 to 300,000 distinct CDR3 sequences, approximately 9% of them seen just once. Sample: PBMCs or a T cell subset sorted from them (not recorded which). The TCR was taken from a man between 18 and 35 years old who had mild COVID-19 (a few samples of this study predate the infection). Cell type and time point are not known.

CDR3 sequence reads: CASAPGGARGTEAFF. The CDR3 DNA is TGTGCCAGCGCCCCGGGGGGGGCAAGGGGGACTGAAGCTTTCTTT. V usage is TRBV19 and J usage is TRBJ1-1; possible D gene TRBD1, 6 bases. Looked up from germline, CDR1 is LNHDA and CDR2 is SQIVND (reference sequence). Trimming removed 9 bases at V and 5 bases at J, with 22 bases between. The CDR3 consists of 15 residues.